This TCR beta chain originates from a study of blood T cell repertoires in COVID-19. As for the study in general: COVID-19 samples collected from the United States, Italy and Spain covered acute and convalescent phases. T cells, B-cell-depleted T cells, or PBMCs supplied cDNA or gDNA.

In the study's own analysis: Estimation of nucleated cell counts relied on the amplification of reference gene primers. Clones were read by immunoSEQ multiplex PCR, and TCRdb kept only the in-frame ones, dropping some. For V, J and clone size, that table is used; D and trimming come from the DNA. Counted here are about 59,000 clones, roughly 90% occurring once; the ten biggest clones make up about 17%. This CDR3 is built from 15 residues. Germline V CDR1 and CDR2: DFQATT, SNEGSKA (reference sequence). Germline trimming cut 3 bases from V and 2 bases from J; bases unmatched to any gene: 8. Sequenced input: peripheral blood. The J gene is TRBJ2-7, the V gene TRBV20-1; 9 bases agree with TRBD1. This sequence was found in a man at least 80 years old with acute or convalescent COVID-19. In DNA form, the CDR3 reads TGCAGTGCTAGTGCCGGGACAGGGACTGCCTACGAGCAGTACTTC. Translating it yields CSASAGTGTAYEQYF.